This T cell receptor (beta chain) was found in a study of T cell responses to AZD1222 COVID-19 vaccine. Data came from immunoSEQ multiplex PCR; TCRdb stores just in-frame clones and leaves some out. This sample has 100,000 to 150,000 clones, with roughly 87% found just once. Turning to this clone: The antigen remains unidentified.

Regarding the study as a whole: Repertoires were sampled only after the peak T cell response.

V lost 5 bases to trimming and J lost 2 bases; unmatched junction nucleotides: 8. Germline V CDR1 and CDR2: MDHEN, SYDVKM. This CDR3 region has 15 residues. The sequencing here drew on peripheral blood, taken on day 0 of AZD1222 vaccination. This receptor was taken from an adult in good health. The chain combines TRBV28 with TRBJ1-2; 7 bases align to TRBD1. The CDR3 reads CASSVGQPGNYGYTF. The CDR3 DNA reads TGTGCCAGCAGTGTGGGACAGCCCGGGAACTATGGCTACACCTTC.